This T cell receptor (beta chain) was sequenced for a study of blood T cell repertoires in COVID-19. Study-wide context: Samples of COVID-19 (acute and convalescent) were obtained from the United States, Italy and Spain. The analysed material was cDNA or gDNA that came from T cells, B-cell-depleted T cells, or PBMCs.

CDR1 is SNHLY, CDR2 FYNNEI, per germline. The germline V and J ends were trimmed by 6 bases and 0 bases, with 17 bases remaining between them. This CDR3 region has 16 residues. Method: immunoSEQ multiplex PCR; TCRdb's copy keeps in-frame clones and lacks some. The sample lists almost 55,000 clones; 86% were seen once. The sequence came from a human donor in a cohort sampled during active COVID-19. Sequencing was performed on peripheral blood. The V call is TRBV2, the J call TRBJ1-2; D possibly corresponds to TRBD1 (6 bases). DNA of the CDR3: TGTGCCAGCAGAGCGGACAGCGTTAAAGCTAACTATGGCTACACCTTC. This codes for CASRADSVKANYGYTF.